This T cell receptor beta chain came from a study of blood T cell repertoires in COVID-19. Study-wide background: Both acute and convalescent COVID-19 samples were obtained from the United States, Italy and Spain.

Each participant's cohort was designated according to participant-reported clinical history. Cohort 3 recovery required two negative PCRs, clearance, or symptom resolution. Sequencing used immunoSEQ multiplex PCR; TCRdb keeps in-frame clones, though not all of them. The sample shows approximately 200,000 clones, about nine tenths of them seen only once. V gave up 1 base and J gave up 1 base, with 10 bases separating them. CDR3 size: 15 residues. Germline values: CDR1 SGHVS, CDR2 FQNEAQ. This clonotype was sampled from a man aged 25-40 years who had recovered from COVID-19. The V and J genes are TRBV7-8 and TRBJ2-5, with D unclear. Sequencing input: PBMCs or T cells enriched from blood (not recorded which). The CDR3 loop reads CASSLGVSTQETQYF. The DNA of the CDR3 is TGTGCCAGCAGCTTAGGTGTTAGTACCCAAGAGACCCAGTACTTC.